This paragraph covers one T cell receptor beta chain sequence. Antigen: not known. The CDR3 is cut off 3 residues early in the read; its end comes from the germline J gene. This record comes from a study of Tregs in tolerant kidney transplant recipients. Regarding the study as a whole: Biological reproducibility was not directly addressed, but technical replication error appeared minimal. The small number of patients limits these findings pending further validation.

Using immunoSEQ multiplex PCR, the repertoire was profiled, and TCRdb retains in-frame clones only, with some absent. Here the sample table reports about 48,000 clones. The CDR3 loop spans 16 amino acids. CDR1 KGHSH and CDR2 LQKENI come from the germline V gene. After removal of 3 bases from V and 2 bases from J, the junction contained 8 bases not matched to a gene. This chain links TRBV18 with TRBJ1-1, with 8 bases identical to TRBD1. The sequence was obtained from a human donor who received a combined kidney and bone marrow transplant. The material was CD4+ T cells from blood, obtained before the transplant. The part of the CDR3 DNA that was read is TGTGCCAGCTCACCGACGACAGGGGTCGATAACACTGAA. It codes for CASSPTTGVDNTE. The CDR3 in its entirety is CASSPTTGVDNTEAFF.